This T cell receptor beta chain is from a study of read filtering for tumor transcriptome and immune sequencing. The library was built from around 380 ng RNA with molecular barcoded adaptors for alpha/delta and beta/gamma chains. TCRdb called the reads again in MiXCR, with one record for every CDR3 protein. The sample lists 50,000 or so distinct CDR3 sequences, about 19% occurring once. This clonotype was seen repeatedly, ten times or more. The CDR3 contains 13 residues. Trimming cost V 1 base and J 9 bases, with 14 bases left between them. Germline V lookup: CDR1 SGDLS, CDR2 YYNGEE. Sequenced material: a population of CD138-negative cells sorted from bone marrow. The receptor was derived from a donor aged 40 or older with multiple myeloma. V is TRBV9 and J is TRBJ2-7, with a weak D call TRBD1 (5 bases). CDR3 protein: CASSVSGLGLQYF. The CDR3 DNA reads TGTGCCAGCAGCGTAAGTGGGTTGGGGCTGCAGTACTTC.